The 31 T cell receptor beta chains reported below all come from one sample, sequenced in a study of blood T cells in healthy people across ages. For the second PCR, which ran for roughly 6 to 12 cycles, a sample-barcoded 5' primer and a J-beta primer mix were used. From the 5' RACE reads, TCRdb called clonotypes with MiXCR, one entry per CDR3 protein. The sample has 800,000 to 950,000 distinct CDR3 sequences, about 48% seen once. The material sequenced was blood. The receptors shown here come from a man aged 30 to 39 in good health.

This chain joins TRBV7-2 and TRBJ1-5, with D uncertain. Germline CDR1 reads SGHTA; CDR2 reads FQGNSA. The ends were cut back, 3 bases at V and 4 bases at J, with 4 bases in the middle. CDR3 length: 12 amino acids. CDR3 nucleotide sequence: TGTGCCAGCAGCTTGATGAATCAGCCCCAGCATTTT. It is translated as CASSLMNQPQHF.

The chain is built from TRBV7-2 and TRBJ1-1; D remains ambiguous. The CDR3 has 13 amino acids. Deletions cut 8 bases from V and 0 bases from J, with 10 bases between. Germline V gene lookup returns CDR1 SGHTA and CDR2 FQGNSA. For the CDR3, the DNA is TGTGCCAGCCTTCTGGGATTGAACACTGAAGCTTTCTTT. Its protein is CASLLGLNTEAFF.

The chain uses TRBV5-1 and TRBJ2-6, with D possibly being TRBD1 (6 bases). The germline V gene has CDR1 SGHRS and CDR2 YFSETQ. Trimming pared 4 bases from V and 10 bases from J, leaving 15 bases between. The CDR3 spans 14 residues. The CDR3 sequence: CASSKDNQGNVLTF. CDR3 bases: TGCGCCAGCAGCAAAGACAATCAGGGGAACGTCCTGACTTTC.

This clonotype appeared a few times. CDR3 DNA sequence: TGTGCCAGCAGCATCCAACGGGGCCCTAATGAAAAACTGTTTTTT. Amino acids: CASSIQRGPNEKLFF. The gene calls are TRBV7-2 and TRBJ1-4; D might be TRBD1 (5 bases). V shed 5 bases and J shed 3 bases, with 13 bases lying between them. Germline lookup yields CDR1 SGHTA and CDR2 FQGNSA. This CDR3 has 15 amino acids.

With respect to this clonotype: One junction end does not reproduce the germline sequence, and a read error may be involved. The V gene is TRBV4-3, the J gene TRBJ2-1; 14 bases agree with TRBD2. Germline lookup yields CDR1 LGHNA and CDR2 YSLEER. This CDR3 is built from 17 residues. CDR3 in DNA: TGCGCCGGCAGCCAATCTACGACTAGCGGGGGGGCAGATGAACAGTTCTTC. Encoded protein: CAGSQSTTSGGADEQFF.

This clonotype was seen a single time. This clone may be a read error of a much larger clone one base away. J is TRBJ2-3 and V is TRBV5-5, with TRBD2 matching 12 bases. The V gene's germline CDR1 is SGHKS and CDR2 YYEKEE (reference sequence). V lost 4 bases and J lost 2; bases outside the gene matches: 5. CDR3 length: 16 residues. The CDR3 reads CASSDGLAGFTDTQYF. The CDR3 nucleotides read TGTGCCAGCAGCGATGGACTAGCGGGGTTCACAGATACGCAGTATTTT.

This clonotype was seen more than once but under ten times. V is TRBV5-1 and J is TRBJ2-1; TRBD2 matches 8 bases. Trimming at V came to 5 bases and at J to 3 bases, leaving 7 bases not matched to a gene. The germline gives CDR1 SGHRS, CDR2 YFSETQ. This CDR3 is built from 15 residues. The CDR3 loop reads CASSRGGEVYNEQFF. CDR3 nucleotides: TGCGCCAGCAGTCGGGGGGGCGAGGTCTACAATGAGCAGTTCTTC. Drawing the rest from reference TRBV5-1 and TRBJ2-1, the complete variable domain is KAGVTQTPRYLIKTRGQQVTLSCSPISGHRSVSWYQQTPGQGLQFLFEYFSETQRNKGNFPGRFSGRQFSNSRSEMNVSTLELGDSALYLCASSRGGEVYNEQFFGPGTRLTVL.

This clonotype was picked up a small number of times. The chain uses TRBV10-3 and TRBJ2-6; TRBD1 is a possible D gene (6 bases). Germline CDR1 reads ENHRY; CDR2 reads SYGVKD. V was trimmed by 8 bases and J by 1 base, leaving 9 bases between them. This CDR3 is 14 amino acids long. This chain's CDR3 is CAISTGSGANVLTF. In nucleotides, the CDR3 is TGTGCCATCTCAACAGGGTCTGGGGCCAACGTCCTGACTTTC.

The J gene is TRBJ1-6, the V gene TRBV7-9; TRBD1 aligns across 9 bases. V was pared by 5 bases and J by 11 bases, with 10 bases of the junction left unmatched. The germline CDR1 and CDR2 sequences are SEHNR and FQNEAQ (reference sequence). This CDR3 contains 15 residues. The CDR3 bases are TGTGCCAGCAGCGATGGACAGGGGCTTTACGCACCCCTCCACTTT. Protein product: CASSDGQGLYAPLHF.

This clonotype came up a few times. This chain uses TRBV7-2 with TRBJ2-1; D possibly corresponds to TRBD2 (5 bases). The V gene's germline CDR1 is SGHTA and CDR2 FQGNSA. Trimming stripped 5 bases from V and 9 bases from J, with 17 bases between. The CDR3 covers 14 residues. CDR3 DNA sequence: TGTGCCAGCAGCCTGGACTTAGGATCTGGTGAGCAGTTCTTC. Protein product: CASSLDLGSGEQFF.

V usage is TRBV20-1 and J usage is TRBJ2-7; TRBD2 aligns across 11 bases. The DNA end lines up better with TRBJ2-5; the J call may be wrong. In germline, CDR1 is DFQATT, CDR2 SNEGSKA (reference sequence). The CDR3 contains 14 residues. In DNA, the CDR3 is TGCAGTGCTATTAGCGGGGGGGCTTTTGAGACCCAGTACTTC. Translation gives CSAISGGAFETQYF.

This clonotype has just one count. The genes are TRBV20-1 and TRBJ2-3; 10 bases line up with TRBD2. Germline V CDR1 and CDR2: DFQATT, SNEGSKA (reference sequence). CDR3 length equals 15 residues. V shed 6 bases and J 1 base; nucleotides not matched to a gene: 7. DNA for the CDR3: TGCAGTGCCATTTCCGGGACTAGCGGCACAGATACGCAGTATTTT. Translating it yields CSAISGTSGTDTQYF.

This chain connects TRBV7-9 to TRBJ1-1; D possibly corresponds to TRBD1 (6 bases). This CDR3 spans 14 amino acids. Trimming took 3 bases from V and 7 from J, leaving 15 bases between them. In germline, CDR1 is SEHNR, CDR2 FQNEAQ (reference sequence). CDR3 DNA: TGTGCCAGCAGCTTCTTAGTTTCGACAGGTGAAGCTTTCTTT. This gives the protein CASSFLVSTGEAFF.

The chain joins TRBV3-1 to TRBJ2-3, with D hard to call. The CDR3 extends over 13 amino acids. V shed 4 bases and J shed 2 bases, with 7 bases lying between them. Germline V gives CDR1 LGHDT, CDR2 YNNKEL (reference sequence). DNA of the CDR3: TGTGCCAGCAGCCGGGATATCACAGATACGCAGTATTTT. This sequence encodes CASSRDITDTQYF.

This chain joins TRBV4-3 and TRBJ2-7; tentatively, D is TRBD1 (6 bases). V was clipped by 0 bases and J by 4 bases, with 13 bases between them. CDR1 LGHNA and CDR2 YSLEER come from the germline V gene. The CDR3 length is 15 residues. CDR3 nucleotide sequence: TGCGCCAGCAGCCAAGATCCAGGACAGCAATACGAGCAGTACTTC. Its protein product is CASSQDPGQQYEQYF.

This clonotype has a handful of counts. The V and J genes are TRBV20-1 and TRBJ2-7; maybe TRBD2 (6 bases). This CDR3 region has 12 residues. V lost 5 bases and J lost 2, with 10 bases in between. The V gene's germline CDR1 is DFQATT and CDR2 SNEGSKA (reference sequence). The DNA for the CDR3 is TGCAGTGCTCGGGACTCGCCCTACGAGCAGTACTTC. This gives the protein CSARDSPYEQYF.

V gene TRBV7-6 combines with J gene TRBJ1-2, with D unresolved. The V and J ends lost 3 bases and 9 bases respectively, with 14 bases between them. The CDR3 loop spans 13 amino acids. Germline V gene data show CDR1 as SGHVS and CDR2 as FNYEAQ. Written as DNA, the CDR3 is TGTGCCAGCAGCTTTTTGTACAGCAAGAGCTACACCTTC. This gives the protein CASSFLYSKSYTF.

The CDR3 DNA reads TGCGCCAGCAGCGTTCTAGGTAGCTCCTACAATGAGCAGTTCTTC. Its translation is CASSVLGSSYNEQFF. V and J are TRBV5-1 and TRBJ2-1; no reliable D call. CDR3 length equals 15 residues. Germline values: CDR1 SGHRS, CDR2 YFSETQ. The germline V and J ends were trimmed by 4 bases and 0 bases, with 11 bases remaining between them.

This clonotype was seen a handful of times. J is TRBJ2-3 and V is TRBV27; 10 bases match TRBD2. V shed 7 bases and J 7 bases; nucleotides not matched to a gene: 5. The CDR3 runs to 13 residues. Germline assignment: CDR1 MNHEY and CDR2 SMNVEV (reference sequence). CDR3 loop: CASTSGGAYTQYF. The DNA of the CDR3 is TGTGCCAGCACCAGCGGGGGGGCGTATACGCAGTATTTT.

The chain employs TRBV28 and TRBJ1-4, with D possibly matching TRBD1 (5 bases). The germline gives CDR1 MDHEN, CDR2 SYDVKM. The CDR3 length is 16 residues. Trimming left V 3 bases short and J 0 bases short, with 11 bases between. The CDR3 is CASSFRDLTTNEKLFF. The CDR3 DNA reads as TGTGCCAGCAGTTTCCGGGACCTCACAACTAATGAAAAACTGTTTTTT.

The rearrangement uses TRBV20-1 and TRBJ2-1; D remains ambiguous. V lost 3 bases to trimming and J lost 0 bases, with 18 bases between them. Germline V gene sequence: CDR1 DFQATT, CDR2 SNEGSKA (reference sequence). There are 17 residues in the CDR3. The DNA of the CDR3 is TGCAGTGCTAGGGTTCGGGCAACTTTAGGCTCCTACAATGAGCAGTTCTTC. Translating gives CSARVRATLGSYNEQFF.

The chain uses TRBV29-1 and TRBJ2-7; D remains ambiguous. Germline loops: CDR1 SQVTM, CDR2 ANQGSEA. This CDR3 is built from 13 residues. The V end was cut by 7 bases, the J end by 0 bases, with 13 bases between. In DNA form, the CDR3 reads TGCAGCGCCTGGGCAGAAGCCTCCTACGAGCAGTACTTC. Translating it yields CSAWAEASYEQYF.

In its sample, this clonotype was seen many times. The rearrangement joins TRBV29-1 to TRBJ2-7; tentatively, D is TRBD1 (6 bases). The germline V and J ends were trimmed by 7 bases and 2 bases, with 9 bases remaining between them. The CDR3 runs 11 residues. In germline, CDR1 is SQVTM, CDR2 ANQGSEA. CDR3 in DNA: TGCAGCGCAGGGGCGGCCTACGAGCAGTACTTC. This encodes CSAGAAYEQYF.

The CDR3 spells CASSQSQGSYNSPLHF. In nucleotides, the CDR3 is TGTGCCAGCAGCCAATCGCAGGGCTCCTATAATTCACCCCTCCACTTT. This chain joins TRBV3-1 and TRBJ1-6; the D gene is possibly TRBD1 (5 bases). The CDR3 length is 16 residues. The V end lost 2 bases, the J end lost 0 bases, and 8 bases lay between the germline ends. Germline V gives CDR1 LGHDT, CDR2 YNNKEL (reference sequence).

This rearrangement joins TRBV6-5 to TRBJ2-3; tentatively, D is TRBD1 (8 bases). This CDR3 has 15 amino acids. The V end lost 6 bases, the J end lost 3 bases, and 16 bases lay between the germline ends. The germline V gene encodes CDR1 MNHEY and CDR2 SVGAGI. The DNA of the CDR3 is TGTGCCAGCAGAACAGGGGGGGGACTTACAGATACGCAGTATTTT. Its translation: CASRTGGGLTDTQYF.

The rearrangement uses TRBV25-1 and TRBJ2-7; D unclear. V lost 3 bases and J 1 base, leaving 13 bases between the germline ends. Germline V lookup: CDR1 MGHDK, CDR2 SYGVNS. The CDR3 runs 15 residues. The CDR3 nucleotides read TGTGCCAGCAGTGATTATGCAGACCAATCCTACGAGCAGTACTTC. Translated: CASSDYADQSYEQYF.

This chain links TRBV12-3 or TRBV12-4 with TRBJ2-5; a weak D match, TRBD1 (5 bases). The CDR3 has 15 residues. Between the trimmed V and J ends, which lost 1 base and 4 bases, there was a span of 13 bases. In DNA, the CDR3 is TGTGCCAGCAGTTTAGGCAGGGCGACGAGAGAGACCCAGTACTTC. Amino acid sequence: CASSLGRATRETQYF.

Only a few counts were recorded for this clonotype. The V gene is TRBV12-5, the J gene TRBJ2-3; D could derive from TRBD1 or TRBD2 (6 bases each). The CDR3 spans 18 residues. The V end lost 0 bases, the J end lost 0 bases, and 16 bases lay between the germline ends. Germline CDR1 and CDR2: LGHNT and FRNRAP. The DNA for the CDR3 is TGTGCTAGTGGTTTGGTACGCAAGGGGGGCCCGAGCACAGATACGCAGTATTTT. Translation gives CASGLVRKGGPSTDTQYF.

V usage is TRBV7-2 and J usage is TRBJ1-2, with TRBD1 as a possible D gene (6 bases). Germline CDR1 SGHTA, CDR2 FQGNSA. CDR3 length: 13 residues. V was trimmed by 3 bases and J by 4 bases, leaving 9 bases between them. Written as DNA, the CDR3 is TGTGCCAGCAGCTTCGGGGGCATCTATGGCTACACCTTC. Encoded protein: CASSFGGIYGYTF.

The chain couples TRBV3-1 to TRBJ1-4; 10 nucleotides match TRBD1. The CDR3 extends over 15 amino acids. Trimming took 4 bases from V and 8 from J; bases not matched to a gene: 7. Germline values: CDR1 LGHDT, CDR2 YNNKEL (reference sequence). Here the CDR3 reads CASSRRGTGEEKLFF. In DNA, the CDR3 is TGTGCCAGCAGCCGAAGGGGGACAGGGGAAGAAAAACTGTTTTTT.

V gene TRBV12-3 or TRBV12-4 combines with J gene TRBJ2-5; weak D call: TRBD2 (6 bases). Trimming removed 6 bases at V and 11 bases at J, with 25 bases between. The CDR3 loop spans 15 amino acids. The CDR3 nucleotides are TGTGCCAGCAGCCCGAGGGAGGACCAATACAATGAGCAGTACTTC. Protein product: CASSPREDQYNEQYF.